In its sample, the clone carrying this T cell receptor beta chain was seen many times. A library of TCRbeta sequences, prepared with unique molecular identifiers, was generated. TCRdb reanalysed the PCR reads using MiXCR and keeps one entry per CDR3 protein. The table shows roughly 20,000 distinct CDR3 sequences, with about a tenth occurring only once. The data are from a study of T-cell reconstitution after alpha-beta-depleted transplantation in children. The CDR3 is 14 residues long. Trimming removed 1 base from V and 1 base from J, with 6 bases in between. Germline CDR1 SGHRS, CDR2 YFSETQ. The chain joins TRBV5-1 to TRBJ1-3, with unresolved D. This clonotype was sampled from a human donor who donated a stem cell graft to a child with chronic granulomatous disease. The sample here was PBMCs from the stem cell graft donor, taken from the stem cell graft. The CDR3 reads CASSLSGSGNTIYF. The CDR3 DNA follows: TGCGCCAGCAGCTTGTCGGGATCTGGAAACACCATATATTTT.